This T cell receptor beta chain is from a study of blood T cell repertoires in COVID-19. The protocol was immunoSEQ multiplex PCR, while the TCRdb copy is restricted to in-frame clones and leaves out a portion. The profile shows roughly 500,000 clones, around 89% of them singletons. The cohort comprised adults aged roughly 18 to 100 years residing in approximately 25 US areas. Clinical histories supplied by participants themselves formed the basis of cohort assignment. This CDR3 comprises 15 residues. Germline assignment: CDR1 MNHEY and CDR2 SVGEGT. Trimming cost V 6 bases and J 6 bases; bases outside gene matches: 12.

The J gene is TRBJ2-7, the V gene TRBV6-2 or TRBV6-3, with 9 positions matching TRBD2. The TCR was taken from a woman between 40 and 55 years old who had recovered from COVID-19. The sequenced sample was PBMCs or T cells enriched from blood (not recorded which). CDR3 loop: CASSPPAGGLREQYF. The CDR3, as DNA: TGTGCCAGCAGCCCCCCGGCGGGGGGGCTGCGCGAGCAGTACTTC.